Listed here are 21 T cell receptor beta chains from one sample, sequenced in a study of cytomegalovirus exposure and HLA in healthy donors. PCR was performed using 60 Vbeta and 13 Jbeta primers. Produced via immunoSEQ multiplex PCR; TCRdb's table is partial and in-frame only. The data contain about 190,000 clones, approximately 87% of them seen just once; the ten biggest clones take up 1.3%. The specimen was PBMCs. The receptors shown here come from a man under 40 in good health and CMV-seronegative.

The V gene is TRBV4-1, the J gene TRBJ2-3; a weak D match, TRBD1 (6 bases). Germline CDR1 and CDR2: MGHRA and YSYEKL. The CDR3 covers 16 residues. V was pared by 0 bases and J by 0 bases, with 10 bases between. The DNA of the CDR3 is TGCGCCAGCAGCCAAGAGTCAGGGGCAAGCACAGATACGCAGTATTTT. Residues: CASSQESGASTDTQYF.

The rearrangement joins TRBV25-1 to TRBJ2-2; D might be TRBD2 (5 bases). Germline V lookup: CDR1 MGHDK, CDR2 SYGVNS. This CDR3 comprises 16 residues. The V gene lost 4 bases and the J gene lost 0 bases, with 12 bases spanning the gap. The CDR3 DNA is TGTGCCAGCAGTGTCTGGAGGCCCTCGAACACCGGGGAGCTGTTTTTT. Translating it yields CASSVWRPSNTGELFF.

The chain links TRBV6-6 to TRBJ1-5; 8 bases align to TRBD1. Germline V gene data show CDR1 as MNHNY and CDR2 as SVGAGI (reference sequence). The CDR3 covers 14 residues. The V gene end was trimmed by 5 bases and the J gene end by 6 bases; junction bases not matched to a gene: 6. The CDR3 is CASSAAGGGQPQHF. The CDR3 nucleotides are TGTGCCAGCAGTGCCGCAGGGGGCGGTCAGCCCCAGCATTTT.

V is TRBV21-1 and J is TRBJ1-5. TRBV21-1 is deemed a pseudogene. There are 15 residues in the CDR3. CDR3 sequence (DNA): TGTGCCAGCAGCAACGGGATTTCTAGCAATCAGCCCCAGCATTTT. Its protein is CASSNGISSNQPQHF.

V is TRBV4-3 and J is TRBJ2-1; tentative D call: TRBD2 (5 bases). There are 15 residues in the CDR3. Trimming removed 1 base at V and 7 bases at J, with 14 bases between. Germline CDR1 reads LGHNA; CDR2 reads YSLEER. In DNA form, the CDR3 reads TGCGCCAGCAGCCAAGCGGGGAACTTTCGGAATGAGCAGTTCTTC. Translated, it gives CASSQAGNFRNEQFF.

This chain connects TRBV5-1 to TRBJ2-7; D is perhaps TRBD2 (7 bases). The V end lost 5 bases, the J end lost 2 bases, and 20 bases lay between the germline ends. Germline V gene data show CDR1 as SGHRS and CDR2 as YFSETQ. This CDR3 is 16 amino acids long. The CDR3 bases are TGCGCCAGCAGTGGCGGGGGCGGGGACGTACCCTACGAGCAGTACTTC. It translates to CASSGGGGDVPYEQYF.

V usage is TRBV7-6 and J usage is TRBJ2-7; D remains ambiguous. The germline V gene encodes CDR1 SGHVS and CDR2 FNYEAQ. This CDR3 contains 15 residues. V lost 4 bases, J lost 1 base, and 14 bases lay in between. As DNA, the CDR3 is TGTGCCAGCAGCTCTGAGGTTGCCCCATCCTACGAGCAGTACTTC. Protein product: CASSSEVAPSYEQYF.

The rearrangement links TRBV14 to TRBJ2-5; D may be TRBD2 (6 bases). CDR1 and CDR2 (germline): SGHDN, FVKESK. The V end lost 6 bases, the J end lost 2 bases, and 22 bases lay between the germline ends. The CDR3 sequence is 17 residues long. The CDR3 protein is CASSMTNGTAEQETQYF. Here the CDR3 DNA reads TGTGCCAGCAGTATGACTAACGGGACTGCGGAACAAGAGACCCAGTACTTC.

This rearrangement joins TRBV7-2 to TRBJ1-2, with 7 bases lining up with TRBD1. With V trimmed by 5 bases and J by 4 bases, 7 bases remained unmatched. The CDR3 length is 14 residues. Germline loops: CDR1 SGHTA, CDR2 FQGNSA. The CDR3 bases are TGTGCCAGCAGCCCAGAGAGGGGGCTCTATGGCTACACCTTC. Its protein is CASSPERGLYGYTF.

The CDR3 spells CSVDGQSGNTIYF. In DNA, the CDR3 is TGCAGCGTTGACGGACAGTCTGGAAACACCATATATTTT. The V call is TRBV29-1, the J call TRBJ1-3, with a tentative D call TRBD1 (6 bases). This CDR3 has 13 residues. Trimming stripped 3 bases from V and 1 base from J, with 7 bases between. CDR1 and CDR2 (germline): SQVTM, ANQGSEA.

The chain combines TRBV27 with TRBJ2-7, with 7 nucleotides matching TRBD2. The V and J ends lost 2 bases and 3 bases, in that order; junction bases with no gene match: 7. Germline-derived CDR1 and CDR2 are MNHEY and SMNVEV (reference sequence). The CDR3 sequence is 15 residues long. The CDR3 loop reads CASSLRGVQDYEQYF. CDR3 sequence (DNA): TGTGCCAGCAGTTTACGGGGGGTACAGGACTACGAGCAGTACTTC.

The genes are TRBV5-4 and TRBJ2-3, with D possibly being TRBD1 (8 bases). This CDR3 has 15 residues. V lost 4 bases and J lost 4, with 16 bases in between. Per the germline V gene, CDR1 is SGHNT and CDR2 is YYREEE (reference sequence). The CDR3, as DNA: TGTGCCAGCAGCGGGGGGGGACAGGTTTCAGATACGCAGTATTTT. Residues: CASSGGGQVSDTQYF. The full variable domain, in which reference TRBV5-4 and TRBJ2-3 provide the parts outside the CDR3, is ETGVTQSPTHLIKTRGQQVTLRCSSQSGHNTVSWYQQALGQGPQFIFQYYREEENGRGNFPPRFSGLQFPNYSSELNVNALELDDSALYLCASSGGGQVSDTQYFGPGTRLTVL.

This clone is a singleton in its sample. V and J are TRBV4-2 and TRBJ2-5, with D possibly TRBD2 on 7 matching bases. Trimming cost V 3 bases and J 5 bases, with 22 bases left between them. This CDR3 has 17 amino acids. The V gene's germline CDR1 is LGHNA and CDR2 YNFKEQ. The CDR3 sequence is CASSHPAGDIRGETQYF. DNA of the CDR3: TGTGCCAGCAGCCACCCCGCGGGGGACATCCGAGGGGAGACCCAGTACTTC.

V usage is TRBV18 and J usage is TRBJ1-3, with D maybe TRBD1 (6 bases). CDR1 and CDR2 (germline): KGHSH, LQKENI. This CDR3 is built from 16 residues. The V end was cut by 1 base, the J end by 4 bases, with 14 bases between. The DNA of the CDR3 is TGTGCCAGCTCACCACGGGCAGGGGATGCCGGAAACACCATATATTTT. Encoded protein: CASSPRAGDAGNTIYF.

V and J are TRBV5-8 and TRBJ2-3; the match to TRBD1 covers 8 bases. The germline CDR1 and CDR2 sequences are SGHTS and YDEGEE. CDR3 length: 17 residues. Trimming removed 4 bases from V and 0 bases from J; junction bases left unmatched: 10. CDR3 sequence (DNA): TGTGCCAGCAGCCTTACAGGGGGTTCCCCTAGCACAGATACGCAGTATTTT. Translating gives CASSLTGGSPSTDTQYF.

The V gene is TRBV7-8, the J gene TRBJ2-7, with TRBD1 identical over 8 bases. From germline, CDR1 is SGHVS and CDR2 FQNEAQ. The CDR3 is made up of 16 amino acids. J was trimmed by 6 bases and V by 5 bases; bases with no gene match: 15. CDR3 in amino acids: CASSELTGVALVEQYF. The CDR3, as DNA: TGTGCCAGCAGCGAATTGACAGGGGTGGCTCTTGTCGAGCAGTACTTC.

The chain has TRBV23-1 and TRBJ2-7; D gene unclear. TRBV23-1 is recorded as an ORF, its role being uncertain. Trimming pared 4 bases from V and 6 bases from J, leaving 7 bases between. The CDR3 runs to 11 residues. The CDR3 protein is CASSLPGEQYF. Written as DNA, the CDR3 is TGCGCCAGCAGTCTCCCCGGCGAGCAGTACTTC.

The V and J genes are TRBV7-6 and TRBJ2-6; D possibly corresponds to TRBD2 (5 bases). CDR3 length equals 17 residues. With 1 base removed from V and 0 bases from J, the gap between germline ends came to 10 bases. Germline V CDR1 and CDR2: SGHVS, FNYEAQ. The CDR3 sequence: CASSLGRPDSGANVLTF. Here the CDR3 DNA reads TGTGCCAGCAGCTTAGGGAGGCCGGACTCTGGGGCCAACGTCCTGACTTTC.

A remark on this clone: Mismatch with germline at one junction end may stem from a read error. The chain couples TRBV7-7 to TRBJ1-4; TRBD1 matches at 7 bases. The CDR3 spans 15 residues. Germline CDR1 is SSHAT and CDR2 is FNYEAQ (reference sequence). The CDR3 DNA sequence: TGTGCTAGCAGCTTACGGACAGGCGCTAATGAAAAACTGTTTTTT. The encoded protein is CASSLRTGANEKLFF.

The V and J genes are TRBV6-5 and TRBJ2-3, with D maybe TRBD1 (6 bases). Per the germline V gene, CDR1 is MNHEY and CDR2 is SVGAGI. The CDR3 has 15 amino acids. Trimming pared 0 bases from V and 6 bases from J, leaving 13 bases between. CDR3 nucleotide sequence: TGTGCCAGCAGTTACTCGAGGGGGATGAGGGATACGCAGTATTTT. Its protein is CASSYSRGMRDTQYF.

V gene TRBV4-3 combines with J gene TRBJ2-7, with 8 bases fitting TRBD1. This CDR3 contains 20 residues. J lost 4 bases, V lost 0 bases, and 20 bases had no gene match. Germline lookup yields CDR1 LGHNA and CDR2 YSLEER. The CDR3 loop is CASSQELDLGWQGATYEQYF. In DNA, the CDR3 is TGCGCCAGCAGCCAAGAACTAGACTTAGGGTGGCAGGGGGCCACGTACGAGCAGTACTTC.